The entry that follows covers one T cell receptor beta chain sequence. The antigen is unknown. Though probably carrying unrecorded immune exposures, donors were nominally healthy at sampling. This entry belongs to a study of cytomegalovirus exposure and HLA in healthy donors. Overall study results and limits: According to an earlier analysis, most TCR beta V segments yielded productive rearrangements about 87% or about 30% of the time. CMV serostatus alone was available as immune exposure information. As confirmed in vitro, a few CMV-associated chains were specific for CMV antigens.

The PCR ran on 60 Vbeta and 13 Jbeta primers. The repertoire was sequenced with immunoSEQ multiplex PCR; TCRdb's copy has only in-frame clones and lacks some. The sample shows tens of thousands of clones, roughly 74% of them seen only once. Germline V CDR1 and CDR2: SGHRS, YFSETQ. This CDR3 is 14 amino acids long. V shed 7 bases, J shed 6 bases, and the junction held 11 bases outside the gene matches. This chain joins TRBV5-1 and TRBJ2-3; 7 nucleotides line up with TRBD1. Sequencing was done on a sample of PBMCs. The TCR comes from a human donor in good health. The CDR3 region is CASARSTGVDTQYF. The CDR3 DNA is TGCGCCAGCGCTCGATCCACAGGGGTCGATACGCAGTATTTT.